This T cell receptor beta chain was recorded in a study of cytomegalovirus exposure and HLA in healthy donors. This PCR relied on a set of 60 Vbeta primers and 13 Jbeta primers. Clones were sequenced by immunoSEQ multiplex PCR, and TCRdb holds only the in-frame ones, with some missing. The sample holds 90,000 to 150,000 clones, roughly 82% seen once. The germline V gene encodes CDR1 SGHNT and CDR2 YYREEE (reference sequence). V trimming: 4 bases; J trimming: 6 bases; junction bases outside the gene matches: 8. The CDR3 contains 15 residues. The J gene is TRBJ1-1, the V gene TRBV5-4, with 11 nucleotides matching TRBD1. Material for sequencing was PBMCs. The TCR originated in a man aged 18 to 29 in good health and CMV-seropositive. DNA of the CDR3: TGTGCCAGCAGCCCTCGGACAGGGGGCGCCGCTGAAGCTTTCTTT. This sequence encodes CASSPRTGGAAEAFF.